These 2 T cell receptor beta chains came from one sample sequenced in a study of OX40 agonist ivuxolimab in advanced cancers. The table came from immunoSEQ multiplex PCR; TCRdb's copy has only in-frame clones and leaves some out. This repertoire shows approximately 120,000 clones, roughly 90% found once; its top ten account for around 0.81%. Sequenced material: CD4+ or CD8+ T cells sorted from blood, taken in a trial of the OX40 agonist ivuxolimab. These receptors all stem from an adult with an advanced solid tumor such as melanoma, head and neck, liver or kidney cancer.

Only one count was recorded for this clone. J is TRBJ2-1 and V is TRBV7-2, with TRBD1 matching over 8 bases. Germline V gene sequence: CDR1 SGHTA, CDR2 FQGNSA. V gave up 4 bases and J gave up 6 bases; unmatched junction bases: 2. The CDR3 spans 13 residues. CDR3: CASSSDRANEQFF. CDR3 DNA sequence: TGTGCCAGCAGCTCGGACAGGGCCAATGAGCAGTTCTTC.

The V and J genes are TRBV28 and TRBJ1-2; 7 bases line up with TRBD1. V gave up 2 bases and J gave up 0 bases; unmatched junction bases: 6. The CDR3 totals 16 residues. CDR1 and CDR2 (germline): MDHEN, SYDVKM. In DNA form, the CDR3 reads TGTGCCAGCAGTTTAGCAGGGGGGGGCACTAACTATGGCTACACCTTC. Encoded protein: CASSLAGGGTNYGYTF.